A selection of T cell receptor beta chains follows, all from one sample in a study of blood T cell repertoires in COVID-19. Data came from immunoSEQ multiplex PCR; TCRdb stores just in-frame clones and leaves some out. The sample lists approximately 88,000 clones; 70% to 80% were seen once. The sample was peripheral blood. All receptors derive from a human donor in a cohort sampled during active COVID-19. The CDR3 runs from the conserved cysteine through the conserved F or W. The D gene is left open where the match is weak. For some rows the clone size is stated as once, few or many, or as a class when expanded; others skip it.

TRBV7-2	TRBJ2-1	.	TRBD1	TGTGCCAGCACCCTACAAGTCCCCCCAGGGGGATACAATGAGCAGTTCTTC	CASTLQVPPGGYNEQFF
TRBV2	TRBJ1-1	few	.	TGTGCCAGCAGTGAACTTATGAACACTGAAGCTTTCTTT	CASSELMNTEAFF
TRBV29-1	TRBJ1-2	.	.	TGCAGCGTTGAAGGGGGCGGAGGGAGTACTGGCTACACCTTC	CSVEGGGGSTGYTF
TRBV28	TRBJ2-1	.	TRBD2	TGTGCCAGCGGAGGTAGCGGGAAGGATGAGCAGTTCTTC	CASGGSGKDEQFF
TRBV29-1	TRBJ2-2	.	TRBD1	TGCAGCGTCACCGGGACAGGGGTCAGCACCGGGGAGCTGTTTTTT	CSVTGTGVSTGELFF
TRBV6-5	TRBJ1-4	.	TRBD1	TGTGCCAGCAGTCATGGGACAGGGTCTAATGAAAAACTGTTTTTT	CASSHGTGSNEKLFF
TRBV18	TRBJ2-2	.	TRBD2	TGTGCCAGCTCACGATATCTCGGACTAGATAAAAGCGGAGGGGAGCTGTTTTTT	CASSRYLGLDKSGGELFF
TRBV27	TRBJ1-3	.	.	TGTGCCAGCGGCAGGGGCTCTGGAAACACCATATATTTT	CASGRGSGNTIYF
TRBV5-1	TRBJ2-6	.	.	TGCGCCAGCAGCTTGTACTCTGGGGCCAACGTCCTGACTTTC	CASSLYSGANVLTF
TRBV28	TRBJ1-6	.	.	TGTGCCAGCAGTCCTTCCCCCCAGTCTTTTTCACCCCTCCACTTT	CASSPSPQSFSPLHF
TRBV19	TRBJ2-1	.	TRBD2	TGTGCCAGTAGTATTCAGAGCGGGAGTACCGCTGAGCAGTTCTTC	CASSIQSGSTAEQFF